A selection of T cell receptor beta chains follows, all from one sample in a study of OX40 agonist ivuxolimab in advanced cancers. Clones were read by immunoSEQ multiplex PCR, and TCRdb kept only the in-frame ones, dropping some. The table shows tens of thousands of clones, with roughly 94% occurring only once. The material sequenced was CD4+ or CD8+ T cells sorted from blood, taken in a trial of the OX40 agonist ivuxolimab. The receptors come from an adult with an advanced solid tumor such as melanoma, head and neck, liver or kidney cancer. The CDR3 runs from the conserved cysteine through the conserved F or W. The D gene is left open where the match is weak.

d_call | j_call | v_call | cdr3_aa
TRBD2 | TRBJ2-7 | TRBV28 | CASINSGSLNYEQYF
NA | TRBJ2-7 | TRBV11-2 | CASSFFSGRAYEQYF
TRBD1 | TRBJ2-7 | TRBV27 | CASSLTRTGWVYYEQYF
NA | TRBJ2-7 | TRBV9 | CASSVGGSSYEQYF
NA | TRBJ1-5 | TRBV30 | CAWSEGRGAQPQHF
NA | TRBJ2-1 | TRBV7-3 | CASSPGRGYNEQFF
NA | TRBJ1-1 | TRBV27 | CASSLLADTEAFF
NA | TRBJ2-2 | TRBV29-1 | CSVWSGTGELFF
TRBD2 | TRBJ2-3 | TRBV11-2 | CASSFLLAGEDTQYF
TRBD2 | TRBJ2-7 | TRBV5-1 | CASSLGTSGGTYEQYF
TRBD1 | TRBJ1-2 | TRBV7-9 | CASNPGTGFEGYTF
NA | TRBJ1-6 | TRBV19 | CASSIVGGPLHF
TRBD1 | TRBJ2-3 | TRBV19 | CASTTGTGATDTQYF
NA | TRBJ2-5 | TRBV7-9 | CASSLVPGMETQYF
NA | TRBJ2-7 | TRBV15 | CATSSNSKLGLSYEQYF
NA | TRBJ2-7 | TRBV19 | CASSRHRRDEQYF
NA | TRBJ2-1 | TRBV4-2 | CASSQDPPLNEQFF
NA | TRBJ2-7 | TRBV15 | CATSRDGVLDYEQYF
NA | TRBJ2-1 | TRBV7-9 | CASSLAQKGQFF
NA | TRBJ2-7 | TRBV9 | CASSRTAGITYEQYF
NA | TRBJ1-3 | TRBV5-5 | CASSLAGGTLETGNTIYF
TRBD2 | TRBJ2-7 | TRBV9 | CASSVAGLAYEQYF
TRBD1 | TRBJ1-2 | TRBV7-9 | CASSFVGQGGGYTF
TRBD2 | TRBJ2-7 | TRBV19 | CASSIISGDYEQYF
NA | TRBJ1-3 | TRBV28 | CASTSGGLGNTIYF
NA | TRBJ2-2 | TRBV19 | CASGLWGPTGELFF
TRBD1 | TRBJ2-3 | TRBV6-5 | CASSWTGTPDTQYF
NA | TRBJ1-1 | TRBV7-9 | CASSPVANTEAFF
NA | TRBJ2-3 | TRBV19 | CASSADQRTSTDTQYF
NA | TRBJ2-5 | TRBV7-9 | CASSLQLQETQYF
NA | TRBJ2-2 | TRBV2 | CASSEAIRTGELFF
NA | TRBJ2-7 | TRBV28 | CAAGQPFSYEQYF
TRBD2 | TRBJ2-5 | TRBV27 | CASRLAGFQETQYF
NA | TRBJ2-2 | TRBV11-2 | CASSSGFAGELFF
NA | TRBJ2-4 | TRBV4-3 | CASSQAYKILAKNIQYF
NA | TRBJ1-1 | TRBV6-5 | CAVLTTGSNTEAFF
NA | TRBJ2-7 | TRBV4-1 | CASSQASTHEQYF
NA | TRBJ1-2 | TRBV21-1 | CASSNSGYGYTF
NA | TRBJ2-7 | TRBV6-6 | CASSPPFIYEQYF
NA | TRBJ2-1 | TRBV7-3 | CASSPVVSGYNEQFF
NA | TRBJ2-7 | TRBV27 | CASSLSWQGPYEQYF
NA | TRBJ2-7 | TRBV28 | CASSSAYRDYEQYF
TRBD2 | TRBJ2-5 | TRBV5-4 | CASSVPGLAGGVETQYF
NA | TRBJ2-7 | TRBV27 | CASSLMGSYEQYF
NA | TRBJ2-3 | TRBV6-5 | CASSYQGGTDTQYF
NA | TRBJ2-1 | TRBV13 | CASSPRQSPNEQFF
NA | TRBJ1-1 | TRBV28 | CASSLFSGGPNTEAFF
TRBD2 | TRBJ2-1 | TRBV6-4 | CASSDLGLAGGPNNEQFF
NA | TRBJ2-4 | TRBV4-1 | CASSQGALRDDQNIQYF
NA | TRBJ1-1 | TRBV4-1 | CASSYTQGLMNTEAFF
NA | TRBJ1-2 | TRBV5-4 | CASRHHGEGGYGYTF
NA | TRBJ1-2 | TRBV4-1 | CASSQNQGNYGYTF
NA | TRBJ1-2 | TRBV7-9 | CASSLTLNYGYTF
TRBD1 | TRBJ2-2 | TRBV7-7 | CASSLGTGGREELFF
TRBD2 | TRBJ2-3 | TRBV7-6 | CASSLAGGEDTQYF
NA | TRBJ2-1 | TRBV10-3 | CAIAAGSSYNEQFF
NA | TRBJ2-3 | TRBV27 | CASSFILADTQYF